This T cell receptor beta chain derives from a study of shared clonotypes between healthy human individuals. The V end was cut by 4 bases, the J end by 5 bases, with 9 bases between. Germline CDR1 reads SGHVS; CDR2 reads FQNEAQ. This CDR3 contains 13 residues. Using ten immunoSEQ deep assay plates, investigators sequenced unsorted PBMC DNA. The data were produced by immunoSEQ multiplex PCR, yet TCRdb's version contains in-frame clones alone and is incomplete. This sample has fewer than 600,000 clones, with 70% to 80% found just once. The chain joins TRBV7-8 to TRBJ2-1, with a weak D call TRBD2 (5 bases). Sequencing was carried out using PBMCs. This TCR was recovered from a woman between 40 and 50 years old in good health. Some clones in this sample may be carry-over from other donors' samples. For the CDR3, the DNA is TGTGCCAGCAGCTCCGGACTGGACAATGAGCAGTTCTTC. Translating it yields CASSSGLDNEQFF.